This TCR beta chain was recovered during a study of cytomegalovirus exposure and HLA in healthy donors. Overall study: Within the Caucasian-associated ancestry cluster were roughly 81% of the roughly 380 genotyped donors.

Every donor was a healthy person donating bone marrow. Looked up from germline, CDR1 is SGHTA and CDR2 is FQGNSA. There are 14 residues in the CDR3. V was pared by 2 bases and J by 3 bases, with 11 bases between. PCR employed 60 Vbeta and 13 Jbeta primers. Assay: immunoSEQ multiplex PCR; the TCRdb copy retains only in-frame clones and omits some. The sample yields 200,000 or so clones, roughly nine tenths seen once. The source of this sequence is a girl in the first two years of life in good health and CMV-seronegative. The chain is built from TRBV7-2 and TRBJ2-7; D not resolved. Material: PBMCs. The CDR3 bases are TGTGCCAGCAGCTTAATAAGTTCCAGCTACGAGCAGTACTTC. Its protein is CASSLISSSYEQYF.